This TCR beta chain was recorded in a study of blood T cells in healthy people across ages. Study-wide findings and caveats: With age, beta diversity per million T cells declined roughly linearly, significantly by 40.

In this sample, this clonotype turned up a few times. The antigen is undetermined. It was approximately 9 milliliters of peripheral blood that were drawn from each donor. Using a J-beta primer mix together with a sample-barcoded 5' primer, a second PCR was run for about 6 to 11 cycles. TCRdb reanalysed the 5' RACE reads using MiXCR and keeps one entry per CDR3 protein. The data contain hundreds of thousands of distinct CDR3 sequences, more than 55% of them singletons. V was cut by 5 bases and J by 0 bases, with 11 bases left in between. Germline V gene lookup returns CDR1 SGHTA and CDR2 FQGNSA. The length of the CDR3 is 15 residues.

Sequencing input: blood. The chain joins TRBV7-2 to TRBJ1-5; D uncertain. The sequence derives from a man aged 35 to 55 in good health. This CDR3 is CASSTRLNSNQPQHF. As DNA, the CDR3 is TGTGCCAGCAGCACGCGACTCAATAGCAATCAGCCCCAGCATTTT.